These 31 T cell receptor beta chains were all obtained from the same sample, sequenced in a study of shared clonotypes between healthy human individuals. TCRdb keeps only in-frame clones here, not all; method: immunoSEQ multiplex PCR. The sample includes some 2.1 million clones, approximately 92% of them seen just once. Positively selected for CCR7, the CD45RO-negative cells used as naive CD8 cells excluded terminally differentiated effector memory CD45RA+ cells. The specimen sequenced was naive CD8+ T cells from PBMCs. Source of these receptors: a man between 18 and 29 years old in good health. Some clones in this sample may be carry-over from other donors' samples.

The chain uses TRBV7-2 and TRBJ2-5; 8 bases map to TRBD2. V lost 5 bases to trimming and J lost 0 bases; unmatched junction nucleotides: 11. Germline V CDR1 and CDR2: SGHTA, FQGNSA. This CDR3 is 17 amino acids long. The CDR3 nucleotides are TGTGCCAGCAGCCAAACCGGGCTAGCGGGCGACCAAGAGACCCAGTACTTC. Encoded protein: CASSQTGLAGDQETQYF.

The rearrangement links TRBV30 to TRBJ2-3; 8 positions match TRBD2. Trimming took 3 bases from V and 2 from J; bases not matched to a gene: 7. The CDR3 has 15 residues. CDR1 is GTSNPN, CDR2 SVGIG, per germline (reference sequence). The DNA of the CDR3 is TGTGCCTGGAGGTTAGCGGGACGCCCCACAGATACGCAGTATTTT. Translating gives CAWRLAGRPTDTQYF.

This chain links TRBV11-2 with TRBJ2-2, with 9 bases fitting TRBD2. This CDR3 contains 13 residues. CDR1 SGHAT and CDR2 FQNNGV come from the germline V gene. Germline trimming cut 7 bases from V and 6 bases from J; bases unmatched to any gene: 3. CDR3 residues: CASTGLAAGELFF. The CDR3 DNA follows: TGTGCCAGCACGGGACTAGCAGCCGGGGAGCTGTTTTTT. Combining the CDR3 with reference TRBV11-2 and TRBJ2-2 gives the whole variable domain EAGVAQSPRYKIIEKRQSVAFWCNPISGHATLYWYQQILGQGPKLLIQFQNNGVVDDSQLPKDRFSAERLKGVDSTLKIQPAKLEDSAVYLCASTGLAAGELFFGEGSRLTVL.

The chain couples TRBV7-2 to TRBJ2-5; D may be TRBD1 (6 bases). Trimming pared 6 bases from V and 1 base from J, leaving 9 bases between. CDR3 length equals 13 residues. CDR1 and CDR2 (germline): SGHTA, FQGNSA. CDR3 sequence reads: CASRDRLQETQYF. CDR3 in DNA: TGTGCCAGCAGAGACAGGCTCCAAGAGACCCAGTACTTC.

The gene calls are TRBV27 and TRBJ2-7; 9 nucleotides line up with TRBD2. This CDR3 has 16 residues. Germline CDR1 reads MNHEY; CDR2 reads SMNVEV (reference sequence). Unmatched junction bases numbered 9, after V lost 2 bases and J lost 4 bases. DNA for the CDR3: TGTGCCAGCAGTTTAACGCCGACTAGCGGACTGTACGAGCAGTACTTC. Amino acid sequence: CASSLTPTSGLYEQYF.

The sample holds a few counts of this clone. This chain connects TRBV28 to TRBJ1-2; 11 positions match TRBD1. Germline V gives CDR1 MDHEN, CDR2 SYDVKM. This CDR3 region has 16 residues. V lost 3 bases to trimming and J lost 0 bases; unmatched junction nucleotides: 3. CDR3 coding DNA: TGTGCCAGCAGTTTGGACAGGGGGCGATCTAACTATGGCTACACCTTC. Translating it yields CASSLDRGRSNYGYTF.

This clone was recorded only once. V usage is TRBV5-8 and J usage is TRBJ2-1; 13 nucleotides match TRBD2. V shed 4 bases, J shed 6 bases, and the junction held 16 bases outside the gene matches. CDR3 length equals 19 residues. CDR1 and CDR2 from the germline V gene are SGHTS and YDEGEE. The CDR3 coding sequence is TGTGCCAGCAGCCCTCGACTAGCGGGAGGATTCCTGGCGAGCAATGAGCAGTTCTTC. Its protein product is CASSPRLAGGFLASNEQFF.

As for this clone: Different DNA sequences within this sample yield the same CDR3. The CDR3 sequence is CASSVDSNEQFF. As DNA, the CDR3 is TGTGCCAGCAGCGTCGACAGCAACGAGCAGTTCTTC. The chain employs TRBV9 and TRBJ2-1, with D possibly TRBD1 on 5 matching bases. The CDR3 runs to 12 residues. The germline V gene encodes CDR1 SGDLS and CDR2 YYNGEE. V gave up 2 bases and J gave up 10 bases, with 10 bases separating them.

J is TRBJ2-1 and V is TRBV6-5; no clear D gene. This CDR3 spans 13 amino acids. CDR1 is MNHEY, CDR2 SVGAGI, per germline. With 0 bases removed from V and 6 bases from J, the gap between germline ends came to 6 bases. For the CDR3, the DNA is TGTGCCAGCAGTTACTCTAGGGTCAATGAGCAGTTCTTC. Its protein is CASSYSRVNEQFF.

Note on this clone: Other nucleotide sequences in the sample specify the same CDR3. The CDR3 sequence is CASSVDREQTQYF. The CDR3 DNA follows: TGTGCCAGCAGCGTAGACAGGGAACAGACCCAGTACTTC. The gene calls are TRBV9 and TRBJ2-5, with D tentatively TRBD1 (6 bases). The CDR3 totals 13 residues. V was pared by 0 bases and J by 6 bases, with 9 bases between. Germline-derived CDR1 and CDR2 are SGDLS and YYNGEE.

The CDR3 sequence is CASSYIGSLYEQYF. The CDR3 bases are TGTGCCAGCAGTTACATTGGCAGCCTCTACGAGCAGTACTTC. V gene TRBV6-5 combines with J gene TRBJ2-7; D ambiguous. Germline-derived CDR1 and CDR2 are MNHEY and SVGAGI. CDR3 length: 14 amino acids. V was trimmed by 2 bases and J by 3 bases, leaving 11 bases between them.

The V call is TRBV4-3, the J call TRBJ2-7; D tentatively reads TRBD1 or TRBD2 (5 bases each). The V gene's germline CDR1 is LGHNA and CDR2 YSLEER. The CDR3 has 15 amino acids. The V end was cut by 0 bases, the J end by 7 bases, with 16 bases between. The CDR3 loop reads CASSQDRDPSREQYF. Written as DNA, the CDR3 is TGCGCCAGCAGCCAAGACCGGGACCCTTCGCGGGAGCAGTACTTC.

This CDR3 is CATKANTGELFF. For the CDR3, the DNA is TGTGCCACCAAGGCGAACACCGGGGAGCTGTTTTTT. The gene calls are TRBV15 and TRBJ2-2; no firm D call. V shed 7 bases and J shed 0 bases, with 3 bases lying between them. From germline, CDR1 is LNHNV and CDR2 YYDKDF (reference sequence). This CDR3 spans 12 amino acids.

This chain connects TRBV28 to TRBJ1-5; D is possibly TRBD1 (6 bases). CDR1 is MDHEN and CDR2 is SYDVKM in the germline V gene. There are 14 residues in the CDR3. Trimming cost V 5 bases and J 2 bases, with 10 bases left between them. The chain's CDR3 is CASSPGHGNQPQHF. The CDR3 DNA reads TGTGCCAGCAGTCCGGGACACGGCAATCAGCCCCAGCATTTT.

This chain joins TRBV19 and TRBJ2-1, with TRBD2 as a possible D gene (6 bases). This CDR3 is built from 15 residues. The V and J ends lost 7 bases and 6 bases respectively, with 19 bases between them. Germline values: CDR1 LNHDA, CDR2 SQIVND (reference sequence). CDR3 residues: CASKLGRRAGNEQFF. DNA of the CDR3: TGTGCCAGTAAGTTGGGAAGGAGGGCCGGCAATGAGCAGTTCTTC.

J is TRBJ2-7 and V is TRBV27, with D perhaps TRBD1 (5 bases). With 5 bases removed from V and 3 bases from J, the gap between germline ends came to 17 bases. CDR3 length: 15 amino acids. CDR1 MNHEY and CDR2 SMNVEV come from the germline V gene (reference sequence). The CDR3 here is CASSPQGAQSYEQYF. CDR3 bases: TGTGCCAGCAGTCCCCAAGGGGCGCAGAGCTACGAGCAGTACTTC.

J is TRBJ2-7 and V is TRBV7-3, with D unresolved. The V gene's germline CDR1 is SGHTA and CDR2 FQGTGA. The CDR3 is 14 amino acids. V was shortened by 2 bases and J by 6 bases, with 14 bases between the two germline ends. CDR3 sequence reads: CASSLDGRATEQYF. In DNA, the CDR3 is TGTGCCAGCAGCTTAGACGGACGGGCTACCGAGCAGTACTTC.

The chain joins TRBV5-8 to TRBJ2-3; 7 bases align to TRBD2. The CDR3 is 14 amino acids. From germline, CDR1 is SGHTS and CDR2 YDEGEE. V lost 7 bases, J lost 8 bases, and 13 bases stayed unmatched. The CDR3 coding sequence is TGTGCCAGCCCTTGGCTAGCGGTCCCGACTACGCAGTATTTT. Its protein is CASPWLAVPTTQYF.

The chain is built from TRBV7-9 and TRBJ2-2; tentatively, D is TRBD2 (6 bases). Germline CDR1 is SEHNR and CDR2 is FQNEAQ (reference sequence). The CDR3 spans 16 residues. Trimming cost V 2 bases and J 3 bases, with 13 bases left between them. The DNA for the CDR3 is TGTGCCAGCAGCTTATTCGGGGGTCGGTACACCGGGGAGCTGTTTTTT. Its protein product is CASSLFGGRYTGELFF. Supplemented by reference TRBV7-9 and TRBJ2-2, the full variable domain reads DTGVSQNPRHKITKRGQNVTFRCDPISEHNRLYWYRQTLGQGPEFLTYFQNEAQLEKSRLLSDRFSAERPKGSFSTLEIQRTEQGDSAMYLCASSLFGGRYTGELFFGEGSRLTVL.

J is TRBJ1-2 and V is TRBV30, with TRBD1 matching 8 bases. V dropped 4 bases and J dropped 3; count of bases not matched to a gene: 4. The CDR3 sequence is 13 residues long. The germline V gene has CDR1 GTSNPN and CDR2 SVGIG (reference sequence). CDR3 sequence (DNA): TGTGCCTGGACAGGGGGCGAGGACTATGGCTACACCTTC. Translating gives CAWTGGEDYGYTF.

This sequence joins TRBV28 and TRBJ2-7, with 10 nucleotides matching TRBD2. Trimming took 6 bases from V and 4 from J; bases not matched to a gene: 9. This CDR3 contains 15 residues. Germline assignment: CDR1 MDHEN and CDR2 SYDVKM. The CDR3 region is CASRETGTSVYEQYF. In DNA form, the CDR3 reads TGTGCCAGCAGGGAGACCGGGACTAGCGTTTACGAGCAGTACTTC.

The V and J genes are TRBV19 and TRBJ2-1; unclear D gene. Germline V lookup: CDR1 LNHDA, CDR2 SQIVND (reference sequence). The CDR3 has 11 amino acids. Trimming shortened V by 4 bases and J by 6 bases, and 4 bases separated the two germline ends. The CDR3: CASSNINEQFF. The CDR3, as DNA: TGTGCCAGTAGTAATATCAATGAGCAGTTCTTC.

As to this clone: This same CDR3 is encoded by further DNA sequences in the sample. This chain joins TRBV7-8 and TRBJ2-7, with D uncertain. The CDR3 is 12 amino acids. Trimming removed 2 bases at V and 3 bases at J, with 5 bases between. Germline values: CDR1 SGHVS, CDR2 FQNEAQ. The CDR3 sequence is CASSLISYEQYF. The DNA of the CDR3 is TGTGCCAGCAGCTTAATCAGCTACGAGCAGTACTTC.

This clone was found once. The V gene is TRBV7-9, the J gene TRBJ2-1; D is undetermined. Trimming removed 5 bases from V and 6 bases from J, with 17 bases in between. Germline V CDR1 and CDR2: SEHNR, FQNEAQ (reference sequence). This CDR3 comprises 15 residues. CDR3 loop: CASSTPSYRGNEQFF. CDR3 in DNA: TGTGCCAGCAGCACCCCCTCTTACAGAGGCAATGAGCAGTTCTTC.

This chain connects TRBV27 to TRBJ1-5, with D hard to call. The CDR3 length is 15 residues. Trimming pared 2 bases from V and 1 base from J, leaving 9 bases between. Germline V gives CDR1 MNHEY, CDR2 SMNVEV (reference sequence). As DNA, the CDR3 is TGTGCCAGCAGTTTAATGGGTTCAAGCAATCAGCCCCAGCATTTT. Protein sequence: CASSLMGSSNQPQHF.

This clone was found once. This chain uses TRBV25-1 with TRBJ1-1; D unresolved. CDR1 is MGHDK, CDR2 SYGVNS, per germline. The CDR3 is made up of 14 amino acids. Trimming took off 4 bases at V and 8 bases at J, with 17 bases between the two ends. Here the CDR3 reads CASSARLGQTEAFF. In nucleotides, the CDR3 is TGTGCCAGCAGTGCCCGACTTGGCCAGACCGAAGCTTTCTTT.

This clone was detected only once. The chain has TRBV10-3 and TRBJ1-1, with TRBD1 matching over 9 bases. The V gene end was trimmed by 3 bases and the J gene end by 3 bases; junction bases not matched to a gene: 17. CDR1 and CDR2 (germline): ENHRY, SYGVKD. The length of the CDR3 is 19 residues. CDR3 coding DNA: TGTGCCATCAGTGACCCCTCACCCGGGACAGGGTTCTTTGACACTGAAGCTTTCTTT. The encoded protein is CAISDPSPGTGFFDTEAFF.

The chain couples TRBV28 to TRBJ2-7; D possibly corresponds to TRBD1 (6 bases). V was shortened by 8 bases and J by 2 bases, with 10 bases between the two germline ends. The CDR3 covers 12 residues. The germline V gene encodes CDR1 MDHEN and CDR2 SYDVKM. The CDR3 region has the DNA TGTGCCAGCTCGGACAGCGCCTACGAGCAGTACTTC. It codes for CASSDSAYEQYF.

The V and J genes are TRBV28 and TRBJ1-4, with TRBD1 matching over 7 bases. This CDR3 region has 15 residues. The germline V gene encodes CDR1 MDHEN and CDR2 SYDVKM. With 3 bases clipped from V and 8 bases from J, the junction kept 9 bases outside the gene matches. CDR3 nucleotide sequence: TGTGCCAGCAGTTTGGAGGGAAGGGGGCGGGAAAAACTGTTTTTT. Residues: CASSLEGRGREKLFF.

This CDR3 reads CASTPAGGRADTQYF. CDR3 nucleotides: TGTGCCTCCACGCCCGCGGGAGGAAGAGCGGATACGCAGTATTTT. The genes are TRBV10-3 and TRBJ2-3; 8 bases map to TRBD2. Germline CDR1 and CDR2: ENHRY and SYGVKD. Trimming at V came to 11 bases and at J to 6 bases, leaving 16 bases not matched to a gene. The CDR3 is made up of 15 amino acids.

This clone was seen a handful of times. The gene calls are TRBV6-5 and TRBJ1-5, with D unclear. The CDR3 runs to 14 residues. Germline-derived CDR1 and CDR2 are MNHEY and SVGAGI. Trimming removed 5 bases from V and 0 bases from J, with 8 bases in between. CDR3 nucleotides: TGTGCCAGCAGTCCCTGGGGTAGCAATCAGCCCCAGCATTTT. It encodes CASSPWGSNQPQHF.